These 22 T cell receptor beta chains were sequenced from one sample in a study of shared clonotypes between healthy human individuals. Sequencing was performed with immunoSEQ multiplex PCR; in TCRdb, only in-frame clones are kept and a portion is missing. Found here are about 1 million clones, about 75% of them singletons; the top ten hold roughly 1.5%. Input material: memory CD4+ T cells sorted from blood. Stated subset: CD45RA-negative fraction. Source of these receptors: a man younger than 35 in good health.

The rearrangement joins TRBV11-2 to TRBJ2-7; 9 bases are shared with TRBD1. J was trimmed by 3 bases and V by 3 bases; bases with no gene match: 9. The CDR3 covers 16 residues. Germline assignment: CDR1 SGHAT and CDR2 FQNNGV. The CDR3 DNA follows: TGTGCCAGCAGCTTTATAGTGACAGGGGGAAGCTACGAGCAGTACTTC. Translated: CASSFIVTGGSYEQYF.

This clone was detected only a few times. The CDR3 is CASSAFGTELNQPQHF. The DNA of the CDR3 is TGTGCCAGCAGTGCCTTCGGGACAGAGTTGAATCAGCCCCAGCATTTT. The rearrangement links TRBV2 to TRBJ1-5; 7 bases fit TRBD1. CDR1 SNHLY and CDR2 FYNNEI come from the germline V gene. The CDR3 is 16 amino acids. Unmatched junction bases numbered 10, after V lost 4 bases and J lost 4 bases.

Only a few counts were recorded for this clone. The chain recombines TRBV6-5 with TRBJ2-2; 8 nucleotides line up with TRBD1. The J segment lost 4 bases and the V segment lost 6 bases, leaving 7 bases of the junction unmatched. In germline, CDR1 is MNHEY, CDR2 SVGAGI. The CDR3 is 15 amino acids. CDR3 sequence (DNA): TGTGCCAGCAGCCGAGACAGGGGCGGCACCGGGGAGCTGTTTTTT. Translated, it gives CASSRDRGGTGELFF.

Concerning this clone itself: The same CDR3 arises from other DNA sequences in this sample as well. The chain combines TRBV19 with TRBJ1-5, with D hard to call. V was cut by 6 bases and J by 2 bases, with 11 bases left in between. Germline CDR1 LNHDA, CDR2 SQIVND (reference sequence). The CDR3 is 14 residues long. CDR3 nucleotide sequence: TGTGCCAGTAGCGAGGGAGGCGGCAATCAGCCCCAGCATTTT. It codes for CASSEGGGNQPQHF.

A word on this clone: It is unclear where the CDR3 begins or ends on the DNA, so no DNA is shown, and the CDR3 is as TCRdb lists it. V is TRBV28 and J is TRBJ1-3. The CDR3 is made up of 17 amino acids, end residues included. The germline V gene encodes CDR1 MDHEN and CDR2 SYDVKM. This CDR3 reads CASSLFGPGGEANTIYF.

This clone was picked up a small number of times. The CDR3 is CASKDRDTGANVLTF. The CDR3 nucleotides read TGTGCCAGCAAGGACAGGGACACTGGGGCCAACGTCCTGACTTTC. J is TRBJ2-6 and V is TRBV6-5; 8 bases map to TRBD1. The V gene's germline CDR1 is MNHEY and CDR2 SVGAGI. The J segment lost 2 bases and the V segment lost 7 bases, leaving 4 bases of the junction unmatched. The CDR3 loop spans 15 amino acids.

V and J are TRBV7-8 and TRBJ2-5; a possible D gene is TRBD2 (5 bases). The CDR3 length is 14 residues. V dropped 5 bases and J dropped 4 bases, with 14 bases sitting between them. CDR1 and CDR2 (germline): SGHVS, FQNEAQ. CDR3 DNA sequence: TGTGCCAGCAGCCGAGCCCCGGGATCAGAGACCCAGTACTTC. This codes for CASSRAPGSETQYF.

This clone was recorded once. Other DNA sequences from this sample encode an identical CDR3 as well. CDR3 sequence (DNA): TGTGCCATCAGGGAGGGGCAGGCGAATAACTATGGCTACACCTTC. It yields the protein CAIREGQANNYGYTF. This chain connects TRBV10-3 to TRBJ1-2; a weak D match, TRBD1 (5 bases). CDR3 size: 15 residues. The ends were cut back, 6 bases at V and 1 base at J, with 15 bases in the middle. The germline gives CDR1 ENHRY, CDR2 SYGVKD.

The J gene is TRBJ2-7, the V gene TRBV7-6, with a tentative D call TRBD2 (5 bases). This CDR3 has 14 amino acids. V dropped 0 bases and J dropped 2 bases, with 8 bases sitting between them. Per germline, CDR1 SGHVS and CDR2 FNYEAQ. Here the CDR3 reads CASSLAVGTYEQYF. The CDR3 region has the DNA TGTGCCAGCAGCTTAGCGGTCGGGACCTACGAGCAGTACTTC.

The V call is TRBV6-6, the J call TRBJ1-1; a weak D match, TRBD1 (6 bases). The germline CDR1 and CDR2 sequences are MNHNY and SVGAGI (reference sequence). The CDR3 is made up of 14 amino acids. V lost 4 bases and J lost 1, with 10 bases in between. CDR3: CASSSQGTNTEAFF. The DNA for the CDR3 is TGTGCCAGCAGTTCTCAGGGGACGAACACTGAAGCTTTCTTT.

With regard to this clone: The sample holds other DNA sequences that translate to the same CDR3. The chain employs TRBV5-1 and TRBJ2-2; D ambiguous. Germline CDR1 is SGHRS and CDR2 is YFSETQ. V was cut by 5 bases and J by 2 bases, with 7 bases left in between. The CDR3 contains 13 residues. This chain's CDR3 is CASRERNTGELFF. The CDR3 nucleotides are TGCGCCAGCAGAGAGAGAAACACCGGGGAGCTGTTTTTT.

The V call is TRBV29-1, the J call TRBJ2-5, with 12 nucleotides matching TRBD2. Losses at the gene ends were 4 bases for V and 6 bases for J; bases not matched to a gene: 9. The germline V gene encodes CDR1 SQVTM and CDR2 ANQGSEA. The length of the CDR3 is 15 residues. CDR3 nucleotides: TGCAGCGTTGGTTCACTAGCGGGGGGCAGGCAGACCCAGTACTTC. It codes for CSVGSLAGGRQTQYF.

The DNA of the CDR3 is TGTGCCTGGAGGTTAGGAAACACTGAAGCTTTCTTT. Translation: CAWRLGNTEAFF. This chain uses TRBV30 with TRBJ1-1; D gene ambiguous. Between the trimmed V and J ends, which lost 3 bases and 2 bases, there was a span of 7 bases. CDR3 length: 12 amino acids. Germline lookup yields CDR1 GTSNPN and CDR2 SVGIG (reference sequence).

This clone appeared many times. This chain uses TRBV5-1 with TRBJ1-5; TRBD1 aligns across 7 bases. The CDR3 loop spans 17 amino acids. CDR1 and CDR2 (germline): SGHRS, YFSETQ. V lost 10 bases to trimming and J lost 0 bases; unmatched junction nucleotides: 16. Written as DNA, the CDR3 is TGCGCCCTTATGGCGGCAGGGGGGGACTTTAGCAATCAGCCCCAGCATTTT. Translating gives CALMAAGGDFSNQPQHF.

In regard to this clone: One end of the junction fails to match germline, which may point to a read error. The chain has TRBV28 and TRBJ2-5; 7 bases line up with TRBD2. CDR3 length: 11 residues. CDR1 is MDHEN and CDR2 is SYDVKM in the germline V gene. CDR3 sequence: CASGDERGPDF. In DNA form, the CDR3 reads TGTGCCAGCGGCGACGAGCGGGGCCCAGACTTC.

This clone has a single count. This chain's CDR3 is CASSLVGSGQGAGYTF. The CDR3 region has the DNA TGTGCCAGCAGCTTGGTGGGATCGGGACAGGGAGCTGGCTACACCTTC. The V and J genes are TRBV5-4 and TRBJ1-2; 9 bases map to TRBD1. CDR3 length equals 16 residues. V gave up 0 bases and J gave up 7 bases; unmatched junction bases: 10. Germline CDR1 reads SGHNT; CDR2 reads YYREEE (reference sequence).

The rearrangement joins TRBV6-5 to TRBJ1-6; D is unresolved. V dropped 0 bases and J dropped 7 bases, with 13 bases sitting between them. This CDR3 spans 16 amino acids. Per the germline V gene, CDR1 is MNHEY and CDR2 is SVGAGI. CDR3 in amino acids: CASSYSTALGNSPLHF. In DNA form, the CDR3 reads TGTGCCAGCAGTTACTCGACGGCGTTGGGGAATTCACCCCTCCACTTT.

V and J are TRBV14 and TRBJ2-6, with 7 bases aligning to TRBD1. The CDR3 is 18 amino acids. CDR1 SGHDN and CDR2 FVKESK come from the germline V gene. The trim removed 3 bases at V and 0 bases at J, leaving 8 bases unmatched. CDR3 DNA sequence: TGTGCCAGCAGCCATGACAGGGCTAACCCCTCTGGGGCCAACGTCCTGACTTTC. Amino acid sequence: CASSHDRANPSGANVLTF.

The chain is built from TRBV30 and TRBJ2-5; 8 bases line up with TRBD1. The CDR3 spans 16 residues. In germline, CDR1 is GTSNPN, CDR2 SVGIG (reference sequence). With V trimmed by 3 bases and J by 4 bases, 13 bases remained unmatched. DNA for the CDR3: TGTGCCTGGAGCCAGACAGGGGTGATACCTGGAGAGACCCAGTACTTC. This encodes CAWSQTGVIPGETQYF.

Worth noting for this clone: In the same sample, other DNA sequences code for this CDR3. V gene TRBV27 combines with J gene TRBJ1-5; no clear D gene. V was pared by 0 bases and J by 4 bases, with 7 bases between. CDR3 size: 14 residues. Germline assignment: CDR1 MNHEY and CDR2 SMNVEV (reference sequence). In nucleotides, the CDR3 is TGTGCCAGCAGTTTATCTCTCGGAAATCAGCCCCAGCATTTT. Its translation is CASSLSLGNQPQHF.

This clone was counted ten times or more. The V gene is TRBV6-5, the J gene TRBJ1-2; tentative D call: TRBD1 (5 bases). The CDR3 extends over 15 amino acids. Trimming took off 5 bases at V and 0 bases at J, with 13 bases between the two ends. The germline gives CDR1 MNHEY, CDR2 SVGAGI. Written as DNA, the CDR3 is TGTGCCAGCAGTCCCGGGACGGTCGCTAACTATGGCTACACCTTC. It encodes CASSPGTVANYGYTF.

V is TRBV18 and J is TRBJ2-7; weak D call: TRBD1 (6 bases). Trimming shortened V by 8 bases and J by 2 bases, and 16 bases separated the two germline ends. Germline V gives CDR1 KGHSH, CDR2 LQKENI. This CDR3 has 14 amino acids. The CDR3 protein is CASAAGTMTYEQYF. CDR3 bases: TGTGCCAGCGCGGCCGGGACAATGACCTACGAGCAGTACTTC.